Sequencing of this TCR beta chain was carried out in a study of T cell changes during pregnancy in multiple sclerosis. The V end was cut by 4 bases, the J end by 5 bases, with 17 bases between. The CDR3 is 14 residues long. Germline-derived CDR1 and CDR2 are SQVTM and ANQGSEA. Produced via immunoSEQ multiplex PCR; TCRdb's table is partial and in-frame only. Altogether tens of thousands of clones are present, around nine tenths being singletons, with the ten largest covering approximately 5%. Specimen: peripheral blood from another person, used as feeder cells. This sequence was found in a human donor whose cells served as feeder cells for cultures in a pregnancy study. The rearrangement uses TRBV29-1 and TRBJ2-5, with TRBD1 as a possible D gene (6 bases). Here the CDR3 reads CSVGGGRGSETQYF. The CDR3 DNA is TGCAGCGTTGGTGGCGGCAGGGGCAGCGAGACCCAGTACTTC.